This T cell receptor beta chain is drawn from a study of identical twins. For this clonotype: The antigen is undetermined.

Broader study findings: Researchers reported weaker excess twin sharing in beta out-of-frame sequences. Those out-of-frame alpha sequences shared by twins showed an excess of low generation probability.

One entry per CDR3 protein results from TCRdb running MiXCR on the 5' RACE reads. The sample includes some 730,000 distinct CDR3 sequences, 15% to 20% of them seen just once. CDR3 length: 15 amino acids. The junction had 6 bases not matched to a gene; V was cut back by 5 bases and J by 5 bases. These data also formed part of another study, on T cells expressing NK-cell markers. That work adds: It remained uncertain whether the expanded NKG2C+ T cell clones were specific for HCMV antigens.

The origin of this receptor is a woman in her late teens or twenties in good health. The V call is TRBV12-3 or TRBV12-4, the J call TRBJ2-5; TRBD2 matches at 12 bases. The sample consisted of PBMCs. The CDR3 region is CASSPTSGGVETQYF. The CDR3 DNA reads as TGTGCCAGCAGTCCGACTAGCGGGGGAGTGGAGACCCAGTACTTC.